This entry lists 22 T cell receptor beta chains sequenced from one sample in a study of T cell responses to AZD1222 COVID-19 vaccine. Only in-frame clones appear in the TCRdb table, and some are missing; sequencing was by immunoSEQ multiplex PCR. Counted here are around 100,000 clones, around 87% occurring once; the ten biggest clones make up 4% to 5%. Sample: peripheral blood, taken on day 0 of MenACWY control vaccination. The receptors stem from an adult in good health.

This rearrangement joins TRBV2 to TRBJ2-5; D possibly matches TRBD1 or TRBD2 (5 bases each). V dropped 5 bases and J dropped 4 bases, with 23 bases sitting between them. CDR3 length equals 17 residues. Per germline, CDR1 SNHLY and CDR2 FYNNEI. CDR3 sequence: CASSPTRTGSAGETQYF. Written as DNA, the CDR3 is TGTGCCAGCAGTCCTACCCGAACAGGTTCGGCGGGAGAGACCCAGTACTTC. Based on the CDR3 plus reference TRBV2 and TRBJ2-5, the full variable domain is EPEVTQTPSHQVTQMGQEVILRCVPISNHLYFYWYRQILGQKVEFLVSFYNNEISEKSEIFDDQFSVERPDGSNFTLKIRSTKLEDSAMYFCASSPTRTGSAGETQYFGPGTRLLVL.

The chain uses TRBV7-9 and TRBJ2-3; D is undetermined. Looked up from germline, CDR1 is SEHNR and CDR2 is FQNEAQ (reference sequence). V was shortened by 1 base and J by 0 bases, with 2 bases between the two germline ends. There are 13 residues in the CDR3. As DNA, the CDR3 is TGTGCCAGCAGCTTAGACAGCACAGATACGCAGTATTTT. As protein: CASSLDSTDTQYF.

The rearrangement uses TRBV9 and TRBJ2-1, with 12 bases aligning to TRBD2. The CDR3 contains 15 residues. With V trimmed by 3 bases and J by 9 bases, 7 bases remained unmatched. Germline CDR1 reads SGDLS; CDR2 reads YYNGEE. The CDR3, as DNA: TGTGCCAGCAGCGCTAGCGGGAGGGCCTTTGGTGAGCAGTTCTTC. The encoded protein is CASSASGRAFGEQFF.

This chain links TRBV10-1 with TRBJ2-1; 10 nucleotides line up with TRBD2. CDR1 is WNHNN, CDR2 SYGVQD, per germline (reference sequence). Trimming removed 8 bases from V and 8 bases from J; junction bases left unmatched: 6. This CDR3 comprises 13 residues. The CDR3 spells CASSASGSDEQFF. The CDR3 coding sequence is TGCGCCAGCTCTGCTAGCGGGAGTGATGAGCAGTTCTTC.

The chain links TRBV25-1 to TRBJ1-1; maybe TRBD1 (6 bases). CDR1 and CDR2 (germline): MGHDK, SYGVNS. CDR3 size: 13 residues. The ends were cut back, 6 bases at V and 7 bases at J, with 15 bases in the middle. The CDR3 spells CASRLGGGVEAFF. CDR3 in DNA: TGTGCCAGCAGGCTAGGGGGGGGCGTTGAAGCTTTCTTT.

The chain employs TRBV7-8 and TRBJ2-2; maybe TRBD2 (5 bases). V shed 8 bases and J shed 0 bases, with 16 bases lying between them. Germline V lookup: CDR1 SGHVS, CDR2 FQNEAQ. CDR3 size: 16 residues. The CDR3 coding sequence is TGTGCCAGCCACCCCGGAGGTCTAGCGAACACCGGGGAGCTGTTTTTT. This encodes CASHPGGLANTGELFF. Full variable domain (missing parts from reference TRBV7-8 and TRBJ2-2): GAGVSQSPRYKVAKRGQDVALRCDPISGHVSLFWYQQALGQGPEFLTYFQNEAQLDKSGLPSDRFFAERPEGSVSTLKIQRTQQEDSAVYLCASHPGGLANTGELFFGEGSRLTVL.

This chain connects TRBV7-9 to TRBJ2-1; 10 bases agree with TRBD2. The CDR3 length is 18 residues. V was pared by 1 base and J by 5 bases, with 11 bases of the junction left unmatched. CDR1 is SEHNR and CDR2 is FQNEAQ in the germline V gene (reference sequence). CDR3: CASSLGGELGLAHNEQFF. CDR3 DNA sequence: TGTGCCAGCAGCTTAGGAGGGGAATTGGGACTAGCGCACAATGAGCAGTTCTTC. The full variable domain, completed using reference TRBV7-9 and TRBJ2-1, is DTGVSQNPRHKITKRGQNVTFRCDPISEHNRLYWYRQTLGQGPEFLTYFQNEAQLEKSRLLSDRFSAERPKGSFSTLEIQRTEQGDSAMYLCASSLGGELGLAHNEQFFGPGTRLTVL.

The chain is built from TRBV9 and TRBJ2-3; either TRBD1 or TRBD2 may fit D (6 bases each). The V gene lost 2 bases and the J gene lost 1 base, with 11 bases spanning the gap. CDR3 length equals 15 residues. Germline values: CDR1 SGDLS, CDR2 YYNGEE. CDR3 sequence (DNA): TGTGCCAGCAGCGTGGGGGGCGCCGGCACAGATACGCAGTATTTT. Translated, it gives CASSVGGAGTDTQYF. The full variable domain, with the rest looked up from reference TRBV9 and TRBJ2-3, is DSGVTQTPKHLITATGQRVTLRCSPRSGDLSVYWYQQSLDQGLQFLIQYYNGEERAKGNILERFSAQQFPDLHSELNLSSLELGDSALYFCASSVGGAGTDTQYFGPGTRLTVL.

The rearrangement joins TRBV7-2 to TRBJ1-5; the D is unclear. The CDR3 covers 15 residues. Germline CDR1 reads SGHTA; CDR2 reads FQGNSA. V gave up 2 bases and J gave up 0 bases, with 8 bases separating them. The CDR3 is CASSLQGNSNQPQHF. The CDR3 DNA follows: TGTGCCAGCAGCTTACAAGGTAATAGCAATCAGCCCCAGCATTTT.

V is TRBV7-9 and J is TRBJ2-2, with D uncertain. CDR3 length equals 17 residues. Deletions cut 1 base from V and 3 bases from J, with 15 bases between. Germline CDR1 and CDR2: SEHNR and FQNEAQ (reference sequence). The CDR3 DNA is TGTGCCAGCAGCTTAGTGGGTGGGCAGAAGTACACCGGGGAGCTGTTTTTT. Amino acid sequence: CASSLVGGQKYTGELFF. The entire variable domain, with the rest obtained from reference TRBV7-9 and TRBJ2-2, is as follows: DTGVSQNPRHKITKRGQNVTFRCDPISEHNRLYWYRQTLGQGPEFLTYFQNEAQLEKSRLLSDRFSAERPKGSFSTLEIQRTEQGDSAMYLCASSLVGGQKYTGELFFGEGSRLTVL.

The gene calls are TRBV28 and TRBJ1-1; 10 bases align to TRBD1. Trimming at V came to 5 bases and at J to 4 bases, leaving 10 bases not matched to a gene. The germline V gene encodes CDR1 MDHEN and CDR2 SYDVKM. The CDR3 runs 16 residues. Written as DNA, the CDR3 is TGTGCCAGCAGTATCCGGGACAGGGGCGCCGGCACTGAAGCTTTCTTT. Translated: CASSIRDRGAGTEAFF.

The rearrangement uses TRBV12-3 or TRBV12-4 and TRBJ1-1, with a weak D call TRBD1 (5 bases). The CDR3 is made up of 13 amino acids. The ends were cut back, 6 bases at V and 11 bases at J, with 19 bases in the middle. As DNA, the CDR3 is TGTGCCAGCAGCCGCGGGGCAAGAAGAAGGGCTTTCTTT. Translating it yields CASSRGARRRAFF.

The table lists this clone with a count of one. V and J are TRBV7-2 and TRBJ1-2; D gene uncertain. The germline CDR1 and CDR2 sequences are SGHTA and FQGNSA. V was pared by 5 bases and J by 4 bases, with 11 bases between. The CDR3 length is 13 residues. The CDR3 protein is CASSQDQLYGYTF. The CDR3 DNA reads TGTGCCAGCAGCCAGGATCAGCTCTATGGCTACACCTTC.

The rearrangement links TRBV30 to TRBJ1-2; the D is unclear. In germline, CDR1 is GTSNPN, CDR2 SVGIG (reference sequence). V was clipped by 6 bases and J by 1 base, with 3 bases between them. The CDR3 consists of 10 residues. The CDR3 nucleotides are TGTGCCTGCTTTAACTATGGCTACACCTTC. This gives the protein CACFNYGYTF.

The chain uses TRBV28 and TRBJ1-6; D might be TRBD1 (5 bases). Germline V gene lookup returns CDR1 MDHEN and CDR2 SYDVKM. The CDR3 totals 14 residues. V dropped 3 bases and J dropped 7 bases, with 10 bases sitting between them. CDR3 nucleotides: TGTGCCAGCAGTTTCGGGGGAAGAAATTCACCCCTCCACTTT. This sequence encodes CASSFGGRNSPLHF. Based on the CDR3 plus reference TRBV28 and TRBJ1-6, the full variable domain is DVKVTQSSRYLVKRTGEKVFLECVQDMDHENMFWYRQDPGLGLRLIYFSYDVKMKEKGDIPEGYSVSREKKERFSLILESASTNQTSMYLCASSFGGRNSPLHFGNGTRLTVT.

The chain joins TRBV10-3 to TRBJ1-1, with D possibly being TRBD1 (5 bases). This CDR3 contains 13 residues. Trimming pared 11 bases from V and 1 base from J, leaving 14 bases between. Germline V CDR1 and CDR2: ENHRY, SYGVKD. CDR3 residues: CAAKGTENTEAFF. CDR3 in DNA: TGTGCCGCTAAGGGGACGGAGAACACTGAAGCTTTCTTT.

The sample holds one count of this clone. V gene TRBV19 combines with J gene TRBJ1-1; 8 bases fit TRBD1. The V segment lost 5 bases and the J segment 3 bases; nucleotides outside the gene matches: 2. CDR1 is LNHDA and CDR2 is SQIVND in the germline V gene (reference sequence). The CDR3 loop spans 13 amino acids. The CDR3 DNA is TGTGCCAGTAGTCAGACAGGGGACACTGAAGCTTTCTTT. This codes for CASSQTGDTEAFF.

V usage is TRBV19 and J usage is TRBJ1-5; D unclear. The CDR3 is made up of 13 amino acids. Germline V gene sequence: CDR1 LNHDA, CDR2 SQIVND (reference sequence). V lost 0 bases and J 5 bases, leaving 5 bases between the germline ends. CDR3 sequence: CASSIDRHQPQHF. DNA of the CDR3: TGTGCCAGTAGTATAGACAGGCATCAGCCCCAGCATTTT.

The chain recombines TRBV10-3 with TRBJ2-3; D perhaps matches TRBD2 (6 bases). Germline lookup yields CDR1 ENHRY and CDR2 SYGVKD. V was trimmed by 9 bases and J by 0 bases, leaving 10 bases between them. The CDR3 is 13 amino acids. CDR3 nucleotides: TGTGCCATGCGACTAGGAAGCACAGATACGCAGTATTTT. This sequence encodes CAMRLGSTDTQYF.

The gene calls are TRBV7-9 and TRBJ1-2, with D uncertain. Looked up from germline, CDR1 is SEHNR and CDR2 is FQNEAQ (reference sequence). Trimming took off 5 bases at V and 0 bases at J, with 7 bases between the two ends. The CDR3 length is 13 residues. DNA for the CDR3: TGTGCCAGCAGCACCACCCCTAACTATGGCTACACCTTC. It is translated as CASSTTPNYGYTF.

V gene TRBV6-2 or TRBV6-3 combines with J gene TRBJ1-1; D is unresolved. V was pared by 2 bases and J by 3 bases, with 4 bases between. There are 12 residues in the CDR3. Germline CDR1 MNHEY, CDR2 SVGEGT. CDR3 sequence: CASSYVDTEAFF. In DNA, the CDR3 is TGTGCCAGCAGTTACGTGGACACTGAAGCTTTCTTT.

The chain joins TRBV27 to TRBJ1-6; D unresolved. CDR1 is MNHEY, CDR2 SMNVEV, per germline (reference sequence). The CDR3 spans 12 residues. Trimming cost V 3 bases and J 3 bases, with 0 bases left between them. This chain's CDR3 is CASSFYNSPLHF. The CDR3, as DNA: TGTGCCAGCAGTTTCTATAATTCACCCCTCCACTTT.